The clone carrying this T cell receptor (beta chain) was recorded only once. This specimen belongs to a study of human T cells and chemical hapten exposure. The V gene end was trimmed by 6 bases and the J gene end by 6 bases; junction bases not matched to a gene: 10. The V gene's germline CDR1 is SEHNR and CDR2 FQNEAQ (reference sequence). The CDR3 sequence is 15 residues long. One entry per CDR3 protein, called by TCRdb with MiXCR from the RACE reads. The table includes roughly 200,000 distinct CDR3 sequences, about 25% detected once. The time point: patch test 3, about 24 weeks after DPC sensitization. The treatment denotes: therapeutic diphenylcyclopropenone sensitization with weekly scalp DPC.

This receptor was identified in a middle-aged woman with alopecia areata. Some clones in this sample may be carry-over from other donors' samples. J is TRBJ2-3 and V is TRBV7-9, with 9 nucleotides matching TRBD1. The sample here was whole blood, taken in connection with sensitization to the hapten diphenylcyclopropenone (DPC). The CDR3 DNA follows: TGTGCCAGCAGTATAGGGGGGACAGGGCTCGATACGCAGTATTTT. It specifies CASSIGGTGLDTQYF.